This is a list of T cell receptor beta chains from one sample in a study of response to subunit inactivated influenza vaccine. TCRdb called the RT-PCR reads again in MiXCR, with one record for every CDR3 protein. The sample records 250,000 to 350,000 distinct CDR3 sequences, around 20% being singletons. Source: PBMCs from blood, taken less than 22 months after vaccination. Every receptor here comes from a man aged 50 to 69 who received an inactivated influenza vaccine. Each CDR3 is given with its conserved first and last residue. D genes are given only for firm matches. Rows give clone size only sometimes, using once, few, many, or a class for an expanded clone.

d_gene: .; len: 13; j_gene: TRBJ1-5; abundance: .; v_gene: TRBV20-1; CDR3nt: TGCAGTGCCGGAGCCAGGGGCAATCAGCCCCAGCATTTT; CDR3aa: CSAGARGNQPQHF
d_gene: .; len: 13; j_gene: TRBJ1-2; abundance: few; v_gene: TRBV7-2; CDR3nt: TGTGCCAGCAGCTTAGACGGGGAGCTTGGCTACACCTTC; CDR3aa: CASSLDGELGYTF
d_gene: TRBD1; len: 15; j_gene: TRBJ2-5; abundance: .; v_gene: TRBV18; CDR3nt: TGTGCCAGCTCACAGGACAGGGTTCTTCGAGAGACCCAGTACTTC; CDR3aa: CASSQDRVLRETQYF
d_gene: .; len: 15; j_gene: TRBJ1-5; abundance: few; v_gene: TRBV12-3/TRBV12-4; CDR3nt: TGTGCCAGCAGGATTTCCGGGGCAAGCAATCAGCCCCAGCATTTT; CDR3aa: CASRISGASNQPQHF
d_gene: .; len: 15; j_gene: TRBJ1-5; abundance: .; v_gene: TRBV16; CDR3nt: TGTGCCAGCAGCCCTCTGACTGCTAGCAATCAGCCCCAGCATTTT; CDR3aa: CASSPLTASNQPQHF
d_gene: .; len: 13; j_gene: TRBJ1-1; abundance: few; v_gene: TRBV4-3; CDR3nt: TGCGCCAGCAGCCAAAAGGCGGACACTGAAGCTTTCTTT; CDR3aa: CASSQKADTEAFF
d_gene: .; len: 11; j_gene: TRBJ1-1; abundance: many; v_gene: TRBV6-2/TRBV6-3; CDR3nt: TGTGCCAGCAGCCAGTACACTGAAGCTTTCTTT; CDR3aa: CASSQYTEAFF
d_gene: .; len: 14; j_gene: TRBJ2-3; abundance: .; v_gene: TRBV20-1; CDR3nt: TGCAGTGCCCAAGGGGAAGGCGGCACAGATACGCAGTATTTT; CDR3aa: CSAQGEGGTDTQYF
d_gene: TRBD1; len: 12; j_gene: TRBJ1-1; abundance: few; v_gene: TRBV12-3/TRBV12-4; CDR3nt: TGTGCCAGCAGTTTCGGGACAGGGAAAGCTTTCTTT; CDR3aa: CASSFGTGKAFF
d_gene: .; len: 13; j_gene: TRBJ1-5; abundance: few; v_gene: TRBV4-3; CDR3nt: TGCGCCAGCAGCCAAGAAGTATTGAGGCCCCAGCATTTT; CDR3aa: CASSQEVLRPQHF
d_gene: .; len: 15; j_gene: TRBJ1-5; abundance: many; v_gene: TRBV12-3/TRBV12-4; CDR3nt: TGTGCCAGCAGCCCGACAGGTTATAGCAATCAGCCCCAGCATTTT; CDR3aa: CASSPTGYSNQPQHF
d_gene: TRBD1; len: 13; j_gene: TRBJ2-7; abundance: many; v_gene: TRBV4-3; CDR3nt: TGTGCCAGCAGCCAAGACAGGGCCTACGAGCAGTACTTC; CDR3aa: CASSQDRAYEQYF
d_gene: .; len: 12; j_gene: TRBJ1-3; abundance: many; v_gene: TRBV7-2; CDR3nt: TGTGCCAGCAGCTTGTGGGGAAACACCATATATTTT; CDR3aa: CASSLWGNTIYF
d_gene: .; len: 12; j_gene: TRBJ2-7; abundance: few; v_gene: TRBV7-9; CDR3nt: TGTGCCAGCAGCTTCGTGGCCTACGAGCAGTACTTC; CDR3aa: CASSFVAYEQYF
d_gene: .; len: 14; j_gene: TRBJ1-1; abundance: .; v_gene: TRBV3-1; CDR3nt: TGTGCCAGCAGCCAACAGGGCCAGGGCACTGAAGCTTTCTTT; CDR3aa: CASSQQGQGTEAFF
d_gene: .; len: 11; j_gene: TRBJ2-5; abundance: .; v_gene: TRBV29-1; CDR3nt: TGCAGCGTTGGCGTAGGAGAGACCCAGTACTTC; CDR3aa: CSVGVGETQYF
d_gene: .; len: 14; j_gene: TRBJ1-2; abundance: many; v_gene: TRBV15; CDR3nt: TGTGCCACCAGCAGAGATTACGGGGATGATGGCTACACCTTC; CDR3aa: CATSRDYGDDGYTF
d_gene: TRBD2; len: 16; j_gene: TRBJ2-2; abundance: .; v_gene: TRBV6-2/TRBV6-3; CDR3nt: TGTGCCAGCCGTAGACTAGCTTCTACGAACACCGGGGAGCTGTTTTTT; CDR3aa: CASRRLASTNTGELFF
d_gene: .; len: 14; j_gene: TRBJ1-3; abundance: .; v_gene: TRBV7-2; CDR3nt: TGTGCCAGCACGCCGATCGCTGCTGGAAACACCATATATTTT; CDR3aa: CASTPIAAGNTIYF
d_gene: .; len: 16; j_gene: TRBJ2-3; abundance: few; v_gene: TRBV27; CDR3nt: TGTGCCAGCAGTCCTCCGCGACCTCAGTGGCGATATACGCAGTATTTT; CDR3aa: CASSPPRPQWRYTQYF
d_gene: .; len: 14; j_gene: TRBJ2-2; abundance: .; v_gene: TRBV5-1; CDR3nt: TGCGCCAGCAGCCCACAGGGGAGGAGCGGGGAGCTGTTTTTT; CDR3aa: CASSPQGRSGELFF
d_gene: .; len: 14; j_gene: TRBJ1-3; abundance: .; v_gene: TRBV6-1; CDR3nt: TGTGCCACCCAGGTTTTCAGCTCTGGAAACACCATATATTTT; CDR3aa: CATQVFSSGNTIYF
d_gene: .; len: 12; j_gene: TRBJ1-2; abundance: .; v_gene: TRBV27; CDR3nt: TGTGCCAGCACTTCGGTGGGGGGGGACTACACCTTC; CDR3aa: CASTSVGGDYTF
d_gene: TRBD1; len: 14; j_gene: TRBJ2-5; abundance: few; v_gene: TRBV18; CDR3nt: TGTGCCAGCTCACCACGACAGGGGCGGGAGACCCAGTACTTC; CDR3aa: CASSPRQGRETQYF
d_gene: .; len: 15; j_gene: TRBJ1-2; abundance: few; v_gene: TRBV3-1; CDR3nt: TGTGCCAGCAGCCAAGATAGGGCAGGGGACTATGGCTACACCTTC; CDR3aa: CASSQDRAGDYGYTF
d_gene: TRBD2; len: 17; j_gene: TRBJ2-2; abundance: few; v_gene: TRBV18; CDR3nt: TGTGCCAGCTCACCACCGGGCGGGACTAGACATCTCGGGGAGCTGTTTTTT; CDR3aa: CASSPPGGTRHLGELFF
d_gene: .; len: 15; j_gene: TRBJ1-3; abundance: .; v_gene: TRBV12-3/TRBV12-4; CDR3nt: TGTGCCAGCAGTTTGCAGGGAACTAAGGGAAACACCATATATTTT; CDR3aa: CASSLQGTKGNTIYF
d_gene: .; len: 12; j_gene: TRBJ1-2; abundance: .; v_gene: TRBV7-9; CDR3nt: TGTGCCAGCAGCATAGGACGGGAAGGCTACACCTTC; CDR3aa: CASSIGREGYTF
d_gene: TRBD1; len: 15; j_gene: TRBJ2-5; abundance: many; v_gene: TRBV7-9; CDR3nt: TGTGCCAGCAGCGAGACCGGGACAGGTCAAGAGACCCAGTACTTC; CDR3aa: CASSETGTGQETQYF
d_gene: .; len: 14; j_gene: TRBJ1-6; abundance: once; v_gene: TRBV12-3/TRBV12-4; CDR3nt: TGTGCCAGCACCCAACAGGGCTATAATTCACCCCTCCACTTT; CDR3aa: CASTQQGYNSPLHF
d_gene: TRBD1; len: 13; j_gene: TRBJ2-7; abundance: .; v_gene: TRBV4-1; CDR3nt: TGCGCCAGCAGCCCGCCGGGACAGCGCGAGCAGTACTTC; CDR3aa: CASSPPGQREQYF
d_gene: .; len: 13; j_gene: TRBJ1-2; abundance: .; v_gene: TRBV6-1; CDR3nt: TGTGCCACCTTAGGGCGCGGAATCTATGGCTACACCTTC; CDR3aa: CATLGRGIYGYTF
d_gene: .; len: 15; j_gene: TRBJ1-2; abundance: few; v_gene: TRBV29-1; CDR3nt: TGCAGCGTTGAAGATCTACGGGAAGGGCCCTATGGCTACACCTTC; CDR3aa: CSVEDLREGPYGYTF
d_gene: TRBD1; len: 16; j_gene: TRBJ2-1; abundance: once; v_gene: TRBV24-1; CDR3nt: TGTGCCACCAGTGATTTCGACAGGGGAGCCTACAATGAGCAGTTCTTC; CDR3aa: CATSDFDRGAYNEQFF
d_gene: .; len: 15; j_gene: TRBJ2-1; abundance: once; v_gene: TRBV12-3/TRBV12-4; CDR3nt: TGTGCCAGCAGCCCGAGACCTGAGGGCTACAATGAGCAGTTCTTC; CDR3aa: CASSPRPEGYNEQFF